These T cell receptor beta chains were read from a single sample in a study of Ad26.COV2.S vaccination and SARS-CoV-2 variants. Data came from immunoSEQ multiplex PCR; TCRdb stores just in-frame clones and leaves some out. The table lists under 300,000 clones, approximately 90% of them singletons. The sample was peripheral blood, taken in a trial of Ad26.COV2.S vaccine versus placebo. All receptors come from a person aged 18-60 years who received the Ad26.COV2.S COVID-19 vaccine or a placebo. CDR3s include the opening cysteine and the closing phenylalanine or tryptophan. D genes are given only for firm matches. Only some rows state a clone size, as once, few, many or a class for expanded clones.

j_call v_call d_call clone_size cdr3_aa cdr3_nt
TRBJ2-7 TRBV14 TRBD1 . CASSQGPTGTASYEQYF TGTGCCAGCAGCCAAGGTCCAACCGGGACAGCATCTTACGAGCAGTACTTC
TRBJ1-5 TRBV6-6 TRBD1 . CASSYRGQGEPQHF TGTGCCAGCAGTTACAGGGGACAGGGCGAGCCCCAGCATTTT
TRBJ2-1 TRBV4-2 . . CASSQEDAVYNEQFF TGTGCCAGCAGCCAAGAGGACGCCGTCTACAATGAGCAGTTCTTC
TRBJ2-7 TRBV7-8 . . CASSPLSRYEQYF TGTGCCAGCAGCCCTTTGTCACGGTACGAGCAGTACTTC
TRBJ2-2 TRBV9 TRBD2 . CASSVQGLAGGPVGELFF TGTGCCAGCAGCGTACAGGGACTAGCGGGAGGGCCGGTCGGGGAGCTGTTTTTT
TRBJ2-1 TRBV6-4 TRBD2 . CASSELAGGNDEQFF TGTGCCAGCAGCGAATTAGCGGGAGGAAACGATGAGCAGTTCTTC
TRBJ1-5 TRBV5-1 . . CASSLAGVYNQPQHF TGCGCCAGCAGCTTGGCAGGGGTCTACAATCAGCCCCAGCATTTT
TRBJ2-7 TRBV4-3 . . CASSQQTGLMYEQYF TGCGCCAGCAGCCAACAAACGGGCTTGATGTACGAGCAGTACTTC
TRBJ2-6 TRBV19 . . CASRQAGEANVLTF TGTGCCAGTAGACAGGCAGGGGAGGCCAACGTCCTGACTTTC
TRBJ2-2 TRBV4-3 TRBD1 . CASSQQDRGSGELFF TGCGCCAGCAGCCAACAGGACAGGGGATCCGGGGAGCTGTTTTTT
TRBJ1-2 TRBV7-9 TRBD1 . CASSLVGQGAYGYTF TGTGCCAGCAGCTTAGTAGGACAGGGAGCCTATGGCTACACCTTC
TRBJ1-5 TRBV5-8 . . CASSFRTDHSNQPQHF TGTGCCAGCAGCTTCAGGACGGACCATAGCAATCAGCCCCAGCATTTT
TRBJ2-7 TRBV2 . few CASSNEAGHEQYF TGTGCCAGCAGTAATGAGGCAGGGCACGAGCAGTACTTC
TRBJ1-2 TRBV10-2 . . CASSPNGGGNYGYTF TGCGCCAGCAGCCCTAACGGGGGGGGCAACTATGGCTACACCTTC
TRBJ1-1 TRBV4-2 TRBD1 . CASSQDYRGSTEAFF TGTGCCAGCAGCCAAGATTACAGGGGGTCCACTGAAGCTTTCTTT
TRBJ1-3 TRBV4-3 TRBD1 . CASSQDTGTGVNTIYF TGCGCCAGCAGCCAAGACACCGGGACAGGGGTCAACACCATATATTTT
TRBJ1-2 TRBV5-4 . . CASSLGLLNYGYTF TGTGCCAGCAGCTTGGGACTCCTCAACTATGGCTACACCTTC
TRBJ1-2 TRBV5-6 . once CASSLGRLTGTF TGTGCCAGCAGCTTGGGTCGACTGACGGGAACCTTC
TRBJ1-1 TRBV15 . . CATSRARGGEAFF TGTGCCACCAGCAGAGCGCGCGGTGGTGAAGCTTTCTTT
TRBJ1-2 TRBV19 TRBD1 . CASRVAVTGGGGYTF TGTGCCAGTAGGGTGGCTGTGACAGGGGGAGGAGGCTACACCTTC
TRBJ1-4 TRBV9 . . CASSVGGATNEKLFF TGTGCCAGCAGCGTAGGGGGGGCAACTAATGAAAAACTGTTTTTT
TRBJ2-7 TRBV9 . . CASSTGTSSSYEQYF TGTGCCAGCAGCACCGGGACGTCCAGCTCCTACGAGCAGTACTTC
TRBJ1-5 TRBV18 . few CASSPRGIRNQPQHF TGTGCCAGCTCACCAAGAGGGATTAGGAATCAGCCCCAGCATTTT
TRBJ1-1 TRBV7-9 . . CASSSRGTLFNTEAFF TGTGCCAGCAGCAGCAGGGGCACACTGTTTAACACTGAAGCTTTCTTT
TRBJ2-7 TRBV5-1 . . CASSSGGAGKARRGEQYF TGCGCCAGCAGCTCCGGAGGGGCAGGGAAAGCCAGAAGGGGAGAGCAGTACTTC
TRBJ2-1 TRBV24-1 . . CATSDLVGLSSYNEQFF TGTGCCACCAGTGATTTGGTCGGACTCTCCTCCTACAATGAGCAGTTCTTC
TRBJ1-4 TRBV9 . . CASSVGQGNEKLFF TGTGCCAGCAGCGTGGGGCAGGGGAATGAAAAACTGTTTTTT
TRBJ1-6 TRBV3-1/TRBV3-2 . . CASSQDGDNSPLHF TGTGCCAGCAGCCAAGATGGCGACAATTCACCCCTCCACTTT
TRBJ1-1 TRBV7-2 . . CASSLGMNTEAFF TGTGCCAGCAGCTTAGGGATGAACACTGAAGCTTTCTTT
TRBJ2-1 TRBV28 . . CASTSPYNEQFF TGTGCCAGCACCTCCCCCTACAATGAGCAGTTCTTC
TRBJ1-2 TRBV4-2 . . CASSQDLMGLGYGYTF TGTGCCAGCAGCCAAGATCTGATGGGTCTGGGCTATGGCTACACCTTC
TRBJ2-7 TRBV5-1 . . CASSPDLALREQYF TGCGCCAGCAGCCCCGATTTAGCCCTCCGGGAGCAGTACTTC
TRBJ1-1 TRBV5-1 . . CASSNDGNTEAFF TGCGCCAGCAGTAACGACGGGAACACTGAAGCTTTCTTT
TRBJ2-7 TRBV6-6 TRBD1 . CASNHRGETYEQYF TGTGCCAGCAACCACAGGGGGGAAACCTACGAGCAGTACTTC
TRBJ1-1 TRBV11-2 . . CASSFGASTEAFF TGTGCCAGCAGCTTCGGGGCCTCCACTGAAGCTTTCTTT
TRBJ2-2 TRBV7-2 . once CASSFYSGGDTGELFF TGTGCCAGCAGCTTCTATAGCGGAGGGGACACCGGGGAGCTGTTTTTT
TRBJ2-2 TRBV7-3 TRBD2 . CASSPGLAGGRTGELFF TGTGCCAGCAGCCCGGGACTAGCGGGGGGGCGGACCGGGGAGCTGTTTTTT
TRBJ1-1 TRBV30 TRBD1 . CAWSGQGRLKHFF TGTGCCTGGAGTGGACAGGGGCGGCTCAAGCATTTCTTT
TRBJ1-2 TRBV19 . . CASRRGYYGYTF TGTGCCAGCAGAAGGGGTTACTATGGCTACACCTTC
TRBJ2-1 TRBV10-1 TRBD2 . CASSESGAGLAGAEYNEQFF TGCGCCAGCAGTGAGTCGGGAGCGGGACTAGCGGGAGCCGAATACAATGAGCAGTTCTTC
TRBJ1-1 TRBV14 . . CASSLLASGYEAFF TGTGCCAGCAGCCTCCTCGCTTCAGGATATGAAGCTTTCTTT
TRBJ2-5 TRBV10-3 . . CAISTGLQETQYF TGTGCCATCAGCACAGGACTCCAAGAGACCCAGTACTTC
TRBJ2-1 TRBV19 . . CASKGSRYNEQFF TGTGCCAGTAAAGGAAGCAGATACAATGAGCAGTTCTTC
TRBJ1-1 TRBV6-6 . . CASSRTPGKNTEAFF TGTGCCAGCAGTCGTACCCCAGGGAAGAACACTGAAGCTTTCTTT
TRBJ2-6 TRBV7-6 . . CASSPQPISGANVLTF TGTGCCAGCAGCCCCCAGCCAATTTCTGGGGCCAACGTCCTGACTTTC